The entry below gives a single TCR beta chain sequence along with its context. Its antigen remains unknown. The sample is drawn from a study of CD8 T cells in ankylosing spondylitis. Broader study findings: In the blood and synovial fluid of reactive arthritis, some motif variants had been previously reported. Seemingly distinctive of ankylosing spondylitis blood was a TCR beta motif formed by eight highly homologous variants. The authors reported significant enrichment of disease-linked clones in matched ankylosing spondylitis synovial fluid.

Germline V CDR1 and CDR2: LGHDT, YNNKEL (reference sequence). The CDR3 extends over 15 amino acids. After removal of 4 bases from V and 5 bases from J, the junction contained 6 bases not matched to a gene. Quantitative 5'-RACE was performed with molecular barcodes, and it yielded the TCR beta libraries. TCRdb re-called the 5' RACE reads through MiXCR, storing one row per CDR3 protein. The sample has roughly 30,000 distinct CDR3 sequences, 30% seen once. Sequenced: synovial fluid, either unsorted or a sorted T cell fraction (not recorded which). The gene calls are TRBV3-1 and TRBJ2-3; 10 nucleotides align to TRBD2. The sequence was collected from a male donor with ankylosing spondylitis. CDR3 in DNA: TGTGCCAGCAGCCTACTAGCGGGAAGGGGAGATACGCAGTATTTT. Protein: CASSLLAGRGDTQYF.